The entry below gives a single T cell receptor beta chain sequence along with its context. Libraries were prepared by immunoSEQ multiplex PCR; TCRdb keeps only in-frame clonotypes and omits some of them. Here the sample spans roughly 240,000 clones, 85% to 90% being singletons. This record belongs to a study of blood T cell repertoires in COVID-19. J gave up 7 bases and V 6 bases, and 10 bases lay outside the gene matches. Germline CDR1 reads MNHEY; CDR2 reads SMNVEV (reference sequence). The CDR3 runs to 14 residues. The chain combines TRBV27 with TRBJ1-1; 8 positions agree with TRBD1. The sequencing sample was made of peripheral blood. This TCR derives from a man aged 18 to 30 with active or convalescent COVID-19. CDR3 amino acids: CASSPQGEYGEAFF. The CDR3 DNA reads as TGTGCCAGCAGCCCACAGGGGGAGTACGGTGAAGCTTTCTTT.